This is a list of T cell receptor beta chains from one sample in a study of Ad26.COV2.S vaccination and SARS-CoV-2 variants. Sequenced by immunoSEQ multiplex PCR; TCRdb stores in-frame clones only, minus some. The sample lists 440,000 or so clones, 80% to 90% occurring once. The sequencing here drew on peripheral blood, taken in a trial of Ad26.COV2.S vaccine versus placebo. The receptors shown here come from a person between 18 and 65 years old who received the Ad26.COV2.S COVID-19 vaccine or a placebo. CDR3s include the opening cysteine and the closing phenylalanine or tryptophan. A D gene is named only where the DNA matches it firmly. Not every row has a clone size; where given, it reads once, few, many or a size class.

NA	NA	TRBV6-5	TRBJ2-5	CASSYTIADQETQYF	TGTGCCAGCAGTTACACCATAGCGGATCAAGAGACCCAGTACTTC
NA	NA	TRBV18	TRBJ1-2	CASSVQDYGYTF	TGTGCCAGCTCAGTACAGGACTATGGCTACACCTTC
NA	NA	TRBV6-5	TRBJ2-1	CAGRPRQSAYNEQFF	TGTGCCGGACGGCCAAGGCAGAGCGCCTACAATGAGCAGTTCTTC
NA	few	TRBV19	TRBJ2-7	CATIGGGEQYF	TGTGCCACCATCGGGGGAGGCGAGCAGTACTTC
TRBD1	once	TRBV6-2/TRBV6-3	TRBJ1-1	CASSSTGYREAFF	TGTGCCAGCAGCTCGACAGGGTATCGGGAAGCTTTCTTT
NA	NA	TRBV7-9	TRBJ1-1	CASSFETVNTEAFF	TGTGCCAGCAGCTTTGAGACGGTGAACACTGAAGCTTTCTTT
NA	NA	TRBV2	TRBJ2-3	CATRDGPGRSGTGDTQYF	TGTGCCACCCGAGACGGTCCAGGCAGGTCCGGGACCGGGGATACGCAGTATTTT
NA	NA	TRBV3-1/TRBV3-2	TRBJ1-6	CASGSKGVVNSPLHF	TGTGCCAGCGGGTCAAAGGGGGTAGTGAATTCACCCCTCCACTTT
NA	NA	TRBV3-1/TRBV3-2	TRBJ1-1	CASSPRSGNTEAFF	TGTGCCAGCAGCCCACGGTCCGGGAACACTGAAGCTTTCTTT
TRBD1	NA	TRBV9	TRBJ1-4	CASSAGTGGEKLFF	TGTGCCAGCAGCGCCGGGACAGGGGGAGAAAAACTGTTTTTT
NA	NA	TRBV28	TRBJ2-1	CASSLPPGGSYNEQFF	TGTGCCAGCAGTTTACCGCCCGGGGGTTCCTACAATGAGCAGTTCTTC